The source of this T cell receptor (beta chain) is a study of cytomegalovirus exposure and HLA in healthy donors. Study-level findings and limits: Three CMV-associated chains proved CMV antigen-specific in vitro. Later genetic work tied a missense DCLRE1C variant to beta-chain V and J trimming. About 87% or about 30% of the time was how often most TCR beta V segments were productive, according to an earlier analysis. Among TCR beta chains, those listed as cytomegalovirus-associated numbered about 160.

A few counts support this clone. The antigen remains undetermined. The CDR3 has 16 amino acids. The germline CDR1 and CDR2 sequences are MGHRA and YSYEKL. V shed 2 bases and J 5 bases; nucleotides not matched to a gene: 8. The primer mix had 60 Vbeta and 13 Jbeta primers. Assay used: immunoSEQ multiplex PCR; TCRdb lists only in-frame clones, some missing. The repertoire consists of 140,000 to 150,000 clones, with 70% occurring once and the leading ten covering 2.1%. The TCR was taken from a woman aged 60-75 years in good health and CMV-seropositive. This sequence joins TRBV4-1 and TRBJ1-3; 8 bases match TRBD1. Sequenced: PBMCs. The CDR3 sequence: CASSQSGQARRNTIYF. The DNA of the CDR3 is TGCGCCAGCAGCCAATCGGGACAGGCGCGGAGAAACACCATATATTTT.